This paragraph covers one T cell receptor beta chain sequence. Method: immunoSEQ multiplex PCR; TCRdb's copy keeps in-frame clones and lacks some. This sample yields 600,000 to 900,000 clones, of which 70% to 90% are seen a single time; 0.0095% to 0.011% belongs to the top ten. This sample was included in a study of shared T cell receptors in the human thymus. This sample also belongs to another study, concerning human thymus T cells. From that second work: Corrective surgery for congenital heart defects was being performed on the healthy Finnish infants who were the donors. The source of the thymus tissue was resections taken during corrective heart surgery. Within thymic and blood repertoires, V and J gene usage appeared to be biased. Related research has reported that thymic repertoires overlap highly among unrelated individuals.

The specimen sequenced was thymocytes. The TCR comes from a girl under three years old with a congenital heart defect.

The CDR3 nucleotides are TGTGCCAGCAGCCAAAAAAGAATGGGCCTTTTCTCGGGGGATACGCAGTATTTT. Its translation: CASSQKRMGLFSGDTQYF. The rearrangement joins TRBV14 to TRBJ2-3; a possible D gene is TRBD2 (5 bases). V lost 2 bases and J lost 6, with 24 bases in between. The CDR3 loop spans 18 amino acids. Germline CDR1 is SGHDN and CDR2 is FVKESK.